The present T cell receptor (beta chain) was sequenced within a study of tumor-infiltrating lymphocytes in primary liver carcinoma. The source material, 20-30 mg of unsorted bulk tissue, was used to co-extract RNA and DNA. With roughly 540 ng total RNA as template and a constant-region primer, TCR beta cDNA was made. ARM-PCR was slightly modified, and three nested multiplex PCR rounds with it gave rise to the TCR beta libraries. Use of TRBV1-TRBV30 forward primers with a C-beta reverse primer characterized the first two PCR rounds, which lasted about 9 cycles each. TCRdb itself ran the multiplex PCR reads through MiXCR, one entry per CDR3 protein. The sample has about 20,000 distinct CDR3 sequences, approximately 80% seen once. As concerns this clonotype: At one of its ends the junction is not consistent with the germline gene, which may arise from a read error.

The germline V gene encodes CDR1 LGHNA and CDR2 YSLEER. The CDR3 loop spans 21 amino acids. The chain links TRBV4-3 to TRBJ2-3, with D perhaps matching TRBD2 (6 bases). This clonotype was sampled from a woman aged 25 to 45 with primary liver carcinoma and hepatitis B virus infection. The sample comprised liver tumor tissue from sampling region 2. The subset: tumor region T2, inferior pole. The CDR3 bases are TGCTCCAGCGGCCAAGAGTCGGTAACTAGCTGGAGGACGGGGGTCACAGATACGCAGTATTTT. Its protein product is CSSGQESVTSWRTGVTDTQYF.